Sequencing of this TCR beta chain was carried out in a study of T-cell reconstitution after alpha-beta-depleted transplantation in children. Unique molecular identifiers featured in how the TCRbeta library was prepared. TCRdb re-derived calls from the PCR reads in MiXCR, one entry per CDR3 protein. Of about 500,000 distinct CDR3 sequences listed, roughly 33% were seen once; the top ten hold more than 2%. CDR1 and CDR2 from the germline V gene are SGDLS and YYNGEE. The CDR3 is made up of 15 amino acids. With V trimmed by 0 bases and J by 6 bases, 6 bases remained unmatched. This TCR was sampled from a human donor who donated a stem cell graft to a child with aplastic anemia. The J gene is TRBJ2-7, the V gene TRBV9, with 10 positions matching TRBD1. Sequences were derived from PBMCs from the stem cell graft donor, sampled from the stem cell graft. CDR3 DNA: TGTGCCAGCAGCGTAGGGGACAGGGGTATCAGCGAGCAGTACTTC. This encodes CASSVGDRGISEQYF. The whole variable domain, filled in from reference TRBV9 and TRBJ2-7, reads DSGVTQTPKHLITATGQRVTLRCSPRSGDLSVYWYQQSLDQGLQFLIQYYNGEERAKGNILERFSAQQFPDLHSELNLSSLELGDSALYFCASSVGDRGISEQYFGPGTRLTVT.